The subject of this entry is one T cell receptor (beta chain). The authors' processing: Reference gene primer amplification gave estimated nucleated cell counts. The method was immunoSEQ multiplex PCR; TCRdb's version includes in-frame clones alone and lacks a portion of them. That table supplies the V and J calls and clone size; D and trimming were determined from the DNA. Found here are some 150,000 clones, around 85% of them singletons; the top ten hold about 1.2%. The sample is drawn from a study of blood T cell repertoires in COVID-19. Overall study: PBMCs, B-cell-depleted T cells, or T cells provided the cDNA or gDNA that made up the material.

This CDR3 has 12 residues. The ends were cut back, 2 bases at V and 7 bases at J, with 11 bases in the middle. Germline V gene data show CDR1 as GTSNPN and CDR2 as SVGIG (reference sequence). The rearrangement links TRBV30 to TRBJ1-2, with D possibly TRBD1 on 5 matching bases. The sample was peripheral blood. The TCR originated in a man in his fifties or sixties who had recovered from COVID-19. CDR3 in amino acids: CAWSPGGFGYTF. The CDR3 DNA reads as TGTGCCTGGAGTCCCGGGGGGTTTGGCTACACCTTC.